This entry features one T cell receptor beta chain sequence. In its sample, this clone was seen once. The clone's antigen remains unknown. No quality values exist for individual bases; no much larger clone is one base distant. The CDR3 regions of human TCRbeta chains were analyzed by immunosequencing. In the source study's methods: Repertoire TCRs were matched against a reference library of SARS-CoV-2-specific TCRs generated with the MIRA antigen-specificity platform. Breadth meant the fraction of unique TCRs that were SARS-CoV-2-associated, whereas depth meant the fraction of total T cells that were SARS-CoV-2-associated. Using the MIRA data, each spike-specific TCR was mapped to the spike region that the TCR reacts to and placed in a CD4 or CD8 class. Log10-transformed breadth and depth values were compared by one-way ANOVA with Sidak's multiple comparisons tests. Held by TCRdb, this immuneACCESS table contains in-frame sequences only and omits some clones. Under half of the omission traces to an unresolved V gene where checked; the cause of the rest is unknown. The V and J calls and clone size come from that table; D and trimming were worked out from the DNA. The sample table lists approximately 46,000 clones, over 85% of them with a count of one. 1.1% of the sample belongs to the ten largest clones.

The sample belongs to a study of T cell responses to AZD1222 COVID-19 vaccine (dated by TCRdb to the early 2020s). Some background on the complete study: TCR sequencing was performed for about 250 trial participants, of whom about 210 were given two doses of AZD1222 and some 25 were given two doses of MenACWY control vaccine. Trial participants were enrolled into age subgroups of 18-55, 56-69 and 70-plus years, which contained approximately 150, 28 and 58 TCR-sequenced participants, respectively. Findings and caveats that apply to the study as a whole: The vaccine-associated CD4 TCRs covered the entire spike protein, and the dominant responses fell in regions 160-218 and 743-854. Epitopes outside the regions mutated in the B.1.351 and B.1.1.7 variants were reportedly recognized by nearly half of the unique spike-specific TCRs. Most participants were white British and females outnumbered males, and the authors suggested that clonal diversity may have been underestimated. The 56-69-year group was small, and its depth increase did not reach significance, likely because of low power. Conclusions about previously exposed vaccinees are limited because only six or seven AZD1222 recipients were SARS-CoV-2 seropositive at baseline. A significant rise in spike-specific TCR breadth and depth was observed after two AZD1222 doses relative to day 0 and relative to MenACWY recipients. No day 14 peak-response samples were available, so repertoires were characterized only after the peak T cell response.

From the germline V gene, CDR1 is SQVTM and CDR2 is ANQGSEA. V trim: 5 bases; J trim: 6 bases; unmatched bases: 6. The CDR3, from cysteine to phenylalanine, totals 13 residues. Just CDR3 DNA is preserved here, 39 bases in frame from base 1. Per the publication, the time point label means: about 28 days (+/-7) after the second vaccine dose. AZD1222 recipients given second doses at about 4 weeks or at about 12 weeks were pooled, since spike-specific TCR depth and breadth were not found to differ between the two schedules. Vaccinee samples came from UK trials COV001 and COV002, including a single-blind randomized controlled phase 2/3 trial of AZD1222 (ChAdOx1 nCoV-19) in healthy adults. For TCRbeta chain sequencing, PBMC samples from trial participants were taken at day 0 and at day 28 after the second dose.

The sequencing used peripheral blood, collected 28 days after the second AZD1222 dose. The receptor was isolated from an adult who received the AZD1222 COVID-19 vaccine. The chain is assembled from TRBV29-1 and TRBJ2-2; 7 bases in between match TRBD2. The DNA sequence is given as TGCAGCGTTCAAGTAGCGGGCGCCGGGGAGCTGTTTTTT. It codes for CSVQVAGAGELFF.